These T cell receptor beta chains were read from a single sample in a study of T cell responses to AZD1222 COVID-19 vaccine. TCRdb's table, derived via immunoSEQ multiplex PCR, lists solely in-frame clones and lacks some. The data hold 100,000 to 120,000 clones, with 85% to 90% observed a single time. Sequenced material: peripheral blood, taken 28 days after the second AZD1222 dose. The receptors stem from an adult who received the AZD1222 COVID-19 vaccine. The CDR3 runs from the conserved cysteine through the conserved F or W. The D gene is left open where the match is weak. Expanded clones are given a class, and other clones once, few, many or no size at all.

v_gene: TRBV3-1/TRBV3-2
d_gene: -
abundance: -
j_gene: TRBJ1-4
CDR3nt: TGTGCCAGCAGCCAAGAGGGGGGGAGGGTTGGAAAACTGTTTTTT
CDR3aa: CASSQEGGRVGKLFF

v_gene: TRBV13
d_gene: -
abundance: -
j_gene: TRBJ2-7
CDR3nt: TGTGCCAGCAGCTTACCTGCGAGTTCCTACGAGCAGTACTTC
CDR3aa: CASSLPASSYEQYF

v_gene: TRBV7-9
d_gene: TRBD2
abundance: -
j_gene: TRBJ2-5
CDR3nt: TGTGCCAGCAGCTTAGGTAGCGGGGGACAAGAGACCCAGTACTTC
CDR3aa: CASSLGSGGQETQYF

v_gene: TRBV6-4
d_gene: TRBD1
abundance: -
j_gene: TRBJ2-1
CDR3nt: TGTGCCAGCAGTGACTACAGGGGGAGCTCCTACAATGAGCAGTTCTTC
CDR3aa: CASSDYRGSSYNEQFF

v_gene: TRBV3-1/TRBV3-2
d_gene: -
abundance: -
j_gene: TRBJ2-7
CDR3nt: TGTGCCAGCAACTCGGCACCAGCCACCGCGCAGTACTTC
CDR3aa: CASNSAPATAQYF

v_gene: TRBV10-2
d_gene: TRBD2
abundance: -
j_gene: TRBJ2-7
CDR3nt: TGCGCCAGCAGGACCACCGGGACTAGCGGGCAACTCTCCTACGAGCAGTACTTC
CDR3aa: CASRTTGTSGQLSYEQYF

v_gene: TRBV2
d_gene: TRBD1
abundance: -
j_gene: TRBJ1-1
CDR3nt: TGTGCCACCACTCAGGGGGCAACTGAAGCTTTCTTT
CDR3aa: CATTQGATEAFF

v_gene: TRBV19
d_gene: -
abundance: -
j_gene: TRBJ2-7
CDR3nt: TGTGCCAGTAGTATGAGGCAGGACGGCAGGGACGAGCAGTACTTC
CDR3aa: CASSMRQDGRDEQYF

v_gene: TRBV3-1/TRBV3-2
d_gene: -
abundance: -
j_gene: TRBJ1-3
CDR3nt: TGTGCCAGCAGCCAAGATCGGTGGGCCTACACCATATATTTT
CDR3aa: CASSQDRWAYTIYF

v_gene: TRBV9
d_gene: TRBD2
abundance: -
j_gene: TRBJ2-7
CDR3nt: TGTGCCAGCAGCCCTGGACTAGCGGGACACGACGAGCAGTACTTC
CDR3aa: CASSPGLAGHDEQYF

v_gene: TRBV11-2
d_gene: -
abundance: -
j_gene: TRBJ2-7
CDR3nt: TGTGCCAGCAGCTACCTAGGGGGGCACGAGCAGTACTTC
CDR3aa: CASSYLGGHEQYF

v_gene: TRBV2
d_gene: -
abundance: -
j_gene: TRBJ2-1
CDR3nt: TGTGCCAGCACCCTTCGGGGACTCTACAATGAGCAGTTCTTC
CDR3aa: CASTLRGLYNEQFF

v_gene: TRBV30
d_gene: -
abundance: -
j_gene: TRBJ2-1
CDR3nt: TGTGCCTGGCGCAGTGGCCGGGGCTTTGAGCAGTTCTTC
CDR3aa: CAWRSGRGFEQFF

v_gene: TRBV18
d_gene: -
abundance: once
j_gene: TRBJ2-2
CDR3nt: TGTGCCAGCTCACCACCGAACGATCAAGGGGCCGGGGAGCTGTTTTTT
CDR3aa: CASSPPNDQGAGELFF

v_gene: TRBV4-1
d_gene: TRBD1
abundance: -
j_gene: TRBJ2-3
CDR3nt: TGCGCCAGCAGCAAGGACAGGGTGTATGCAGATACGCAGTATTTT
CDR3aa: CASSKDRVYADTQYF

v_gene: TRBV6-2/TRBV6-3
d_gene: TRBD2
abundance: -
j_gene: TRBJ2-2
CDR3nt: TGTGCCAGCAGTTCATATACTAGCGGGGCTACGACCGGGGAGCTGTTTTTT
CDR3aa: CASSSYTSGATTGELFF

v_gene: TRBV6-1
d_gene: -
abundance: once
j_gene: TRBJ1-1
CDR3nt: TGTGCCAGCAGTGAAGCGGGGGTTCGCACTGAAGCTTTCTTT
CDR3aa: CASSEAGVRTEAFF

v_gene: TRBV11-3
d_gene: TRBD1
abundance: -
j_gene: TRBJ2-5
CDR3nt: TGTGCCAGCAGTGGGACAGGGGAGACCCAGTACTTC
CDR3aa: CASSGTGETQYF

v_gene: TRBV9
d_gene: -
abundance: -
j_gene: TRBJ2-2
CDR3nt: TGTGCCAGCAGCTCCAAATACACCGGGGAGCTGTTTTTT
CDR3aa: CASSSKYTGELFF

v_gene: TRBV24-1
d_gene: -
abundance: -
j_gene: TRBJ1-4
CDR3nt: TGTGCCACCAGTGACGGACGCGCAGGATTTGGAAAACTGTTTTTT
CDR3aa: CATSDGRAGFGKLFF

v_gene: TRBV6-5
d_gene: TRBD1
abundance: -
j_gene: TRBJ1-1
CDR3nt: TGTGCCAGCAGTTACTCAACTGGGACAGGTTTTACTGAAGCTTTCTTT
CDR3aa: CASSYSTGTGFTEAFF

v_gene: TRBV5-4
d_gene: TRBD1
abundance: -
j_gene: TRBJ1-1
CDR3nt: TGTGCCAGCAGCTTGTCGGGGACAGGGATCACTGAAGCTTTCTTT
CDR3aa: CASSLSGTGITEAFF

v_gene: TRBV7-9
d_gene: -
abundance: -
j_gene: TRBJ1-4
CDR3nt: TGTGCCAGCAGCTGGGACGTACCAACTAATGAAAAACTGTTTTTT
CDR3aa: CASSWDVPTNEKLFF

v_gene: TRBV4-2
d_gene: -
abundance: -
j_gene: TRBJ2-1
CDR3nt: TGTGCCAGCAGCCAAGTGTCTATCGGGGCCAATGAGCAGTTCTTC
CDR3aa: CASSQVSIGANEQFF

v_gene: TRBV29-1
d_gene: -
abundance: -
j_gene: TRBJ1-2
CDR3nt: TGCAGCGTTGAAAGCCCCCGTCAGGGTATCGGCTATGGCTACACCTTC
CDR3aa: CSVESPRQGIGYGYTF

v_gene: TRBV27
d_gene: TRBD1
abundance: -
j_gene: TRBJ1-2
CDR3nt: TGTGCCAGCAGTTCCGGACAGGGGTATGGCTACACCTTC
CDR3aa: CASSSGQGYGYTF

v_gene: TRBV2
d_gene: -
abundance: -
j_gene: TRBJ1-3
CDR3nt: TGTGCCAGCGACAGATCGGGAAACACCATATATTTT
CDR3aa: CASDRSGNTIYF

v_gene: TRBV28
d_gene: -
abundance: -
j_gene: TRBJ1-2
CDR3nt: TGTGCCAGCAGAACTTACAATGATGGCTACACCTTC
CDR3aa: CASRTYNDGYTF

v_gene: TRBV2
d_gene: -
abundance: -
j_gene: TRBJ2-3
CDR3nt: TGTGCCAGCAGTGTGGGACGGAGCACAGATACGCAGTATTTT
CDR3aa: CASSVGRSTDTQYF

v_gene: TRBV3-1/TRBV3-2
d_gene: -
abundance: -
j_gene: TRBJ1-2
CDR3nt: TGTGCCAGCAGCAGCCAAGGGGGTAACTATGGCTACACCTTC
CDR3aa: CASSSQGGNYGYTF

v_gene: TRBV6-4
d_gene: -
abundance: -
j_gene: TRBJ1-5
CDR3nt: TGTGCCAGCAGTCTCGAGGGGGGTAGCAATCAGCCCCAGCATTTT
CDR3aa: CASSLEGGSNQPQHF

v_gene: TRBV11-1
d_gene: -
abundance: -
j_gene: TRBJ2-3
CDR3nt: TGTGCCAGCAGCTTAGGGACTCACAGGGCAGATACGCAGTATTTT
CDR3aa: CASSLGTHRADTQYF

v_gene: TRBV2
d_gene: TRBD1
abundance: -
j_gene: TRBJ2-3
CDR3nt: TGTGCCAGCAGTGGACAGGGAAACACAGATACGCAGTATTTT
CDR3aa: CASSGQGNTDTQYF

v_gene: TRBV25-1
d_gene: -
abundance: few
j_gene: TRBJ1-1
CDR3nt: TGTGCCAGCAGTGACTTCAGGGACGTAGAAGCTTTCTTT
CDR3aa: CASSDFRDVEAFF

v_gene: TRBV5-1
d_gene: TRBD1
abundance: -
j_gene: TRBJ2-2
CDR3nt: TGCGCCAGCAGCTCGAAGGACAGGGTGGGCACCGGGGAGCTGTTTTTT
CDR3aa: CASSSKDRVGTGELFF

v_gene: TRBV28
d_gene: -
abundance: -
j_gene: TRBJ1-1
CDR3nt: TGTGCCAGCAGTTCCGGGGACGGCACTGAAGCTTTCTTT
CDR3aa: CASSSGDGTEAFF

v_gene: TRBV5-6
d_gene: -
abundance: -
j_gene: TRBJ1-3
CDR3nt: TGTGCCAGCAGCCAGATCACAGGGCCCTCTGGAAACACCATATATTTT
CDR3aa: CASSQITGPSGNTIYF

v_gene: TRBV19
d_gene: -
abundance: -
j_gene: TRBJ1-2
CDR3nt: TGTGCCAGTAACTTTGGCAGTGGGACCAACAACTATGGCTACACCTTC
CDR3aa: CASNFGSGTNNYGYTF

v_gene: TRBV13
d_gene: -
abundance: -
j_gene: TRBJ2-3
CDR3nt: TGTGCCAGCAGCTTGGGGGACCCCTGGGGCACAGATACGCAGTATTTT
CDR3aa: CASSLGDPWGTDTQYF

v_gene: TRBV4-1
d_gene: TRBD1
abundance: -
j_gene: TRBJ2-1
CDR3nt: TGCGCCAGCAGCCAAGATTTTGGGGCAGGGGGCAATGAGCAGTTCTTC
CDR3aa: CASSQDFGAGGNEQFF

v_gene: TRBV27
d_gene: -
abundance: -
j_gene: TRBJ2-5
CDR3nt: TGTGCCAGCAGTTATCGCCGGGGAGAGACCCAGTACTTC
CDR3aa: CASSYRRGETQYF

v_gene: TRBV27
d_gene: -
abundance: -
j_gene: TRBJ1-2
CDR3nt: TGTGCCAGCAGTTTCAGGGCCCTATACGACTATGATGGCTACACCTTC
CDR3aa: CASSFRALYDYDGYTF

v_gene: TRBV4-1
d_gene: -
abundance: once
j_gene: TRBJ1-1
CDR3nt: TGCGCCAGCAGCCCGCCCTCGGGGTACACTGAAGCTTTCTTT
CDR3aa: CASSPPSGYTEAFF

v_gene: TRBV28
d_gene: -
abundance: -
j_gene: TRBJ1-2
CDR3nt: TGTGCCAGCAGTTTAGGTGGAGGCTATGGCTACACCTTC
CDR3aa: CASSLGGGYGYTF

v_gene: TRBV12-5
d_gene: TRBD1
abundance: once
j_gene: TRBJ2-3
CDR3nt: TGTGCTAGTGGTTTCGGGGGACAGGACGATACGCAGTATTTT
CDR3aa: CASGFGGQDDTQYF

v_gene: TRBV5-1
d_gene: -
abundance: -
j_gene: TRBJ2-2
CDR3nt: TGCGCCAGCAGCTTGGTCTCAGGTTTTGCCGGGGAGCTGTTTTTT
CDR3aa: CASSLVSGFAGELFF

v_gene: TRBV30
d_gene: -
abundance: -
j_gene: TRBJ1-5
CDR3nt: TGTGCCTGGAGTGTAGCCCCAGGGGGCAATCAGCCCCAGCATTTT
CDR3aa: CAWSVAPGGNQPQHF

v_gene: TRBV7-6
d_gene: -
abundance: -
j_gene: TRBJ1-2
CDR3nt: TGTGCCAGCAGCACCTTAGACTACCTAACGAGCTATGGCTACACCTTC
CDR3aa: CASSTLDYLTSYGYTF

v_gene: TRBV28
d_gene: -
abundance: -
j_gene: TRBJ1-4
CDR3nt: TGTGCCACCTCCCCACAGGGAACTAATGAAAAACTGTTTTTT
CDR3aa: CATSPQGTNEKLFF

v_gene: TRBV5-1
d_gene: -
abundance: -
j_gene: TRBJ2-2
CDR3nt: TGCGCCAGCAGCTTGTCCAGCGCGAACACCGGGGAGCTGTTTTTT
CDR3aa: CASSLSSANTGELFF

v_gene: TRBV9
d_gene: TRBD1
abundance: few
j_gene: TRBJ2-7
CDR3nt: TGTGCCAGCAGCAGACAGGGTAACTACGAGCAGTACTTC
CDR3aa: CASSRQGNYEQYF